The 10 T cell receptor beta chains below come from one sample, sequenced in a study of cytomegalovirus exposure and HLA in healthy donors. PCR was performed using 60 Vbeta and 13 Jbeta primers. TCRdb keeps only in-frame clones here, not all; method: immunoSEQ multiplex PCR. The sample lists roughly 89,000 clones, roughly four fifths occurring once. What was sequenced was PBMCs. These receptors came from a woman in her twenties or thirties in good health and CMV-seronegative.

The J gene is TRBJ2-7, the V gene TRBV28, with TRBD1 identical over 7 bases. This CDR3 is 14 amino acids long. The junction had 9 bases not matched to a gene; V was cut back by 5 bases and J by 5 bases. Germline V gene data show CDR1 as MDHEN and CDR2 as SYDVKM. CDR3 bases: TGTGCCAGCAGTCGACAGGGAAGTTCTAACGAGCAGTACTTC. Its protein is CASSRQGSSNEQYF.

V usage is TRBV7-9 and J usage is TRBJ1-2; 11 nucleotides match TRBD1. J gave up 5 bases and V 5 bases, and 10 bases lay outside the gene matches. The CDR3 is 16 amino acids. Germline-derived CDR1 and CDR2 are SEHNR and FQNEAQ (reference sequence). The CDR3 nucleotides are TGTGCCAGCAGCATCGGGACAGGGGGGGGCCCTTATGGCTACACCTTC. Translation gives CASSIGTGGGPYGYTF.

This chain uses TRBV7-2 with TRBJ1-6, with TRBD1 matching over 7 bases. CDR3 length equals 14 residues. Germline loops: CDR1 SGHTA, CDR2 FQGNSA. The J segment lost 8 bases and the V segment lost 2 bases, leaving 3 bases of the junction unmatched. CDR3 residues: CASSLSGTDSPLHF. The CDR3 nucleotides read TGTGCCAGCAGCTTAAGTGGGACAGATTCACCCCTCCACTTT.

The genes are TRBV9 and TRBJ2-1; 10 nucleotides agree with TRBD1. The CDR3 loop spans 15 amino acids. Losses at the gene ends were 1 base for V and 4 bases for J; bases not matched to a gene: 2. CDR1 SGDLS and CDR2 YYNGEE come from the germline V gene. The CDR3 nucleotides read TGTGCCAGCAGCGTAAGGACAGGGGGATACAATGAGCAGTTCTTC. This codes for CASSVRTGGYNEQFF.

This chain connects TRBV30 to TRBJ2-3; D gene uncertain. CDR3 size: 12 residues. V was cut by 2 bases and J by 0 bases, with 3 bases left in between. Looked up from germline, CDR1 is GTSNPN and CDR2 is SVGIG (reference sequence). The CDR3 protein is CAWSLSTDTQYF. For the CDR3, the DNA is TGTGCCTGGAGTCTCAGCACAGATACGCAGTATTTT. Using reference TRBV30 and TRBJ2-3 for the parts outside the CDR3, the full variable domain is SQTIHQWPATLVQPVGSPLSLECTVEGTSNPNLYWYRQAAGRGLQLLFYSVGIGQISSEVPQNLSASRPQDRQFILSSKKLLLSDSGFYLCAWSLSTDTQYFGPGTRLTVL.

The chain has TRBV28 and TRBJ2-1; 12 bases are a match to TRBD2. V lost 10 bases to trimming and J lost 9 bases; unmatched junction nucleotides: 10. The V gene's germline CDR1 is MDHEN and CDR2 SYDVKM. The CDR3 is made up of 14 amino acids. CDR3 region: CATRLAGAYFEQFF. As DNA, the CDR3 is TGTGCCACCAGACTAGCGGGAGCCTATTTTGAGCAGTTCTTC.

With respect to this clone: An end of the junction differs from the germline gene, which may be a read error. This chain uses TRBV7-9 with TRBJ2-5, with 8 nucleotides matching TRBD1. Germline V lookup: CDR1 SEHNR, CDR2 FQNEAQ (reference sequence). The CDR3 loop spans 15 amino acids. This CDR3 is CSSSSADRGKETQYF. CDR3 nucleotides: TGTTCCAGCAGCTCCGCCGACAGGGGAAAAGAGACCCAGTACTTC. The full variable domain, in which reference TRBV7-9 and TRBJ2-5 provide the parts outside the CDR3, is DTGVSQNPRHKITKRGQNVTFRCDPISEHNRLYWYRQTLGQGPEFLTYFQNEAQLEKSRLLSDRFSAERPKGSFSTLEIQRTEQGDSAMYLCSSSSADRGKETQYFGPGTRLLVL.

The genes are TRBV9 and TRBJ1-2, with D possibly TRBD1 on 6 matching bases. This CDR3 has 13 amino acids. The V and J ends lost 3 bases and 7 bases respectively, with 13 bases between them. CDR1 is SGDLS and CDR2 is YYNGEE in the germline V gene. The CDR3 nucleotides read TGTGCCAGCAGCGCCAGGGGAGTGCGTGGCTACACCTTC. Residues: CASSARGVRGYTF.

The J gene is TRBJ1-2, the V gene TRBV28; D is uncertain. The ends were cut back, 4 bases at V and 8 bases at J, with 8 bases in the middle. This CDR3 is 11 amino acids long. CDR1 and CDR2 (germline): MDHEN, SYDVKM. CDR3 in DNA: TGTGCCAGCAGTTCCCGGTGGGGCTACACCTTC. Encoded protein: CASSSRWGYTF.

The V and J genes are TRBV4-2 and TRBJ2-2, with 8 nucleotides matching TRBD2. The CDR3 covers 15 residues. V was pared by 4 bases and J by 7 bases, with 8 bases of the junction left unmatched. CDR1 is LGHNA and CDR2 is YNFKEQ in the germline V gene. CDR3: CASSPPGGQSGELFF. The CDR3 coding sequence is TGTGCCAGCAGCCCACCGGGGGGGCAAAGCGGGGAGCTGTTTTTT.